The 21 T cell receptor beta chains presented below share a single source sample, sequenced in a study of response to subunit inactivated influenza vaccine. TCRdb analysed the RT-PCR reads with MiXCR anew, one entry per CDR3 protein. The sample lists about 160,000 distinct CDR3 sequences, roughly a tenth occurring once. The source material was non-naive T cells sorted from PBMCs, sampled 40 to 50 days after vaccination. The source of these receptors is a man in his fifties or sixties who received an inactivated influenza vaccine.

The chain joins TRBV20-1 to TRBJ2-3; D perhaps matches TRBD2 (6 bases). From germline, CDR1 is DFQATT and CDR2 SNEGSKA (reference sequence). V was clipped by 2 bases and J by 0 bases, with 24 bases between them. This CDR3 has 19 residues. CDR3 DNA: TGCAGTGCTAGAAGGCCCTTGGGGTCCGGGAGTGGGAGCACAGATACGCAGTATTTT. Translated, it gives CSARRPLGSGSGSTDTQYF.

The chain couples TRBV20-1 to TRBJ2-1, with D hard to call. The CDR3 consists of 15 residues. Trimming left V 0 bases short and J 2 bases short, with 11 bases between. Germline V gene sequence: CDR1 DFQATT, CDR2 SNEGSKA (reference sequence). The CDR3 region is CSARDTKSAYNEQFF. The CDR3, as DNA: TGCAGTGCTAGAGATACGAAGAGCGCCTACAATGAGCAGTTCTTC.

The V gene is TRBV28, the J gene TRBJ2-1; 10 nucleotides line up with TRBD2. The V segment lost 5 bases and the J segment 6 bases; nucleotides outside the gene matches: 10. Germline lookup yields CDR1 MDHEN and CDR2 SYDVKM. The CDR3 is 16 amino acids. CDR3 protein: CASSPMALAGANEQFF. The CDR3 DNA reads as TGTGCCAGCAGTCCAATGGCGCTAGCGGGAGCCAATGAGCAGTTCTTC.

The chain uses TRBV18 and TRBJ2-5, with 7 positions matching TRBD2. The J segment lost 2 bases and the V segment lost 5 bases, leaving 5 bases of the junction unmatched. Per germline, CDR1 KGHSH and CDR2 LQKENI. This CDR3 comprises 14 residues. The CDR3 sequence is CASSSGGSQETQYF. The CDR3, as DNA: TGTGCCAGCTCATCGGGGGGATCACAAGAGACCCAGTACTTC.

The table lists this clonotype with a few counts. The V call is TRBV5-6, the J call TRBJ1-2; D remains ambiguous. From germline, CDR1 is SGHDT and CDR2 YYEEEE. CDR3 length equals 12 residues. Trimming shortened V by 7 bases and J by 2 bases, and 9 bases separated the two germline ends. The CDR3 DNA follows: TGTGCCAGCGGGAGGCAGAACTATGGCTACACCTTC. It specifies CASGRQNYGYTF. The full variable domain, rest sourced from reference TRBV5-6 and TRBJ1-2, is DAGVTQSPTHLIKTRGQQVTLRCSPKSGHDTVSWYQQALGQGPQFIFQYYEEEERQRGNFPDRFSGHQFPNYSSELNVNALLLGDSALYLCASGRQNYGYTFGSGTRLTVV.

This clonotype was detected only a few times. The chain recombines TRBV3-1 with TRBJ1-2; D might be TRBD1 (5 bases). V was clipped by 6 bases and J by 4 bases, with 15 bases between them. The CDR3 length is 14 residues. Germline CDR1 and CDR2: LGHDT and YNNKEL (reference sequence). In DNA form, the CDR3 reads TGTGCCAGCAGTCGGACAAGGGGTTTCTATGGCTACACCTTC. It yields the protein CASSRTRGFYGYTF.

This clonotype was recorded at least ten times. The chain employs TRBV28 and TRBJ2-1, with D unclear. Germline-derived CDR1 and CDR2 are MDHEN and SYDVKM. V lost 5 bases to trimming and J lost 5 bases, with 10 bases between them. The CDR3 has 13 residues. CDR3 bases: TGTGCCAGCAGTCCCCCTTGGGACAATGAGCAGTTCTTC. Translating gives CASSPPWDNEQFF.

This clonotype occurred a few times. DNA for the CDR3: TGCGCCAGCAGCCCCGCAGGCTATGGCTACACCTTC. Translation gives CASSPAGYGYTF. The chain carries TRBV5-1 and TRBJ1-2; D is unresolved. The CDR3 is 12 amino acids. CDR1 is SGHRS and CDR2 is YFSETQ in the germline V gene. V lost 4 bases to trimming and J lost 4 bases, with 8 bases between them.

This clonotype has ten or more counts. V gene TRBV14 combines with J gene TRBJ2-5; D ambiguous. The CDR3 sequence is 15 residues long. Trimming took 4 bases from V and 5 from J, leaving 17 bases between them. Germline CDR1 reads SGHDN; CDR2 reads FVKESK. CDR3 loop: CASSPRLYSVETQYF. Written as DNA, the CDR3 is TGTGCCAGCAGCCCACGACTTTACAGCGTGGAGACCCAGTACTTC.

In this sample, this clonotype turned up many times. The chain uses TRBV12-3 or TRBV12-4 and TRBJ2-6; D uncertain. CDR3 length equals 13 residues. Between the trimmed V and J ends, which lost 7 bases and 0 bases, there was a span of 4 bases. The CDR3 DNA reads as TGTGCCAGCAAAACCTCTGGGGCCAACGTCCTGACTTTC. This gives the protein CASKTSGANVLTF.

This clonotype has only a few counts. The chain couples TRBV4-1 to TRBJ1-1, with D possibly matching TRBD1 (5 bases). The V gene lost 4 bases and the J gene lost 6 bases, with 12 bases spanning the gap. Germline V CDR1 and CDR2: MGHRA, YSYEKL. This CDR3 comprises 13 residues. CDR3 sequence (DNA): TGCGCCAGCAGCCGGGACCTCGGGGCTGAAGCTTTCTTT. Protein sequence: CASSRDLGAEAFF.

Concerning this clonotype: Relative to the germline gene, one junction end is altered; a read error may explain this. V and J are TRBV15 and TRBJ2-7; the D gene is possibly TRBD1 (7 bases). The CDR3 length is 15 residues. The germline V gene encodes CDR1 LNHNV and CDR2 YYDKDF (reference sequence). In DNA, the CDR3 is TGTGCCAACAGCAGGGGGGAAGCAGGATCCTACGAGCAGTACTTC. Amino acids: CANSRGEAGSYEQYF.

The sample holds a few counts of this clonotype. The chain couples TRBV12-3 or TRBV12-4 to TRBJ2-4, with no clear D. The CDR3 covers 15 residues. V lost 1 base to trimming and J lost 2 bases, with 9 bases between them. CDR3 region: CASSLGIHTKNIQYF. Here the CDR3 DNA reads TGTGCCAGCAGTTTAGGGATCCACACCAAAAACATTCAGTACTTC.

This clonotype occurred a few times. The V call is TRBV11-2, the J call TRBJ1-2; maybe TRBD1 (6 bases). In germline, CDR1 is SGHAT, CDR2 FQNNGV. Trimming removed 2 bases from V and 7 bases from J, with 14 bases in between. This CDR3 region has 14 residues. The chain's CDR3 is CASSLQGSPAGYTF. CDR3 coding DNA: TGTGCCAGCAGCTTACAGGGGTCCCCGGCTGGCTACACCTTC.

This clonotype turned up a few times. The CDR3 spells CSYLAGAEETQYF. CDR3 DNA sequence: TGCAGTTACCTAGCGGGAGCGGAAGAGACCCAGTACTTC. The rearrangement uses TRBV20-1 and TRBJ2-5; TRBD2 matches 10 bases. Unmatched junction bases numbered 6, after V lost 8 bases and J lost 3 bases. Germline assignment: CDR1 DFQATT and CDR2 SNEGSKA (reference sequence). The CDR3 length is 13 residues.

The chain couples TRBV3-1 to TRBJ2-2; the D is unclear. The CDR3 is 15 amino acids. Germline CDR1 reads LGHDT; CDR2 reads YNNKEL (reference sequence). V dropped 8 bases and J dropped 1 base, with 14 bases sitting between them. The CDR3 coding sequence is TGTGCCAGCTCCCAGCAGACTCTGAACACCGGGGAGCTGTTTTTT. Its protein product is CASSQQTLNTGELFF.

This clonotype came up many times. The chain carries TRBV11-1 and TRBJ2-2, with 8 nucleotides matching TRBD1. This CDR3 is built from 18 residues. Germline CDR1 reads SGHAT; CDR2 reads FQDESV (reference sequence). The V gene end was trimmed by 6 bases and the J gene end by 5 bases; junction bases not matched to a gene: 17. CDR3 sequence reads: CASRKPRQGMGSTGELFF. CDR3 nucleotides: TGTGCCAGCAGAAAACCAAGACAGGGGATGGGATCTACCGGGGAGCTGTTTTTT. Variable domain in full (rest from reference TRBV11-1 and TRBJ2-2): EAEVAQSPRYKITEKSQAVAFWCDPISGHATLYWYRQILGQGPELLVQFQDESVVDDSQLPKDRFSAERLKGVDSTLKIQPAELGDSAMYLCASRKPRQGMGSTGELFFGEGSRLTVL.

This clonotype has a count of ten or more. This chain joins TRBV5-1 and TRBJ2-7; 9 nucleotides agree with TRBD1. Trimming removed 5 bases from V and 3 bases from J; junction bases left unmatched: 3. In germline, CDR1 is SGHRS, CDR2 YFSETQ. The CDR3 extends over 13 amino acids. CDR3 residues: CASRQGQGYEQYF. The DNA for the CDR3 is TGCGCCAGCAGGCAGGGACAGGGCTACGAGCAGTACTTC.

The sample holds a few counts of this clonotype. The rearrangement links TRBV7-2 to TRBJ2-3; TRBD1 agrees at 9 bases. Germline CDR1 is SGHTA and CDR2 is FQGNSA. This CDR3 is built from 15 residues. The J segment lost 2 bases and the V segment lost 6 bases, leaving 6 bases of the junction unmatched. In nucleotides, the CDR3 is TGTGCCAGCAGACCCGGGACAGGGAACACAGATACGCAGTATTTT. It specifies CASRPGTGNTDTQYF.

The CDR3 here is CATIQGGNTGELFF. The CDR3 region has the DNA TGTGCCACAATACAGGGGGGAAACACCGGGGAGCTGTTTTTT. This rearrangement joins TRBV6-2 or TRBV6-3 to TRBJ2-2; 8 bases are shared with TRBD1. With 10 bases clipped from V and 2 bases from J, the junction kept 6 bases outside the gene matches. The CDR3 is 14 amino acids. Per the germline V gene, CDR1 is MNHEY and CDR2 is SVGEGT.

CDR3 nucleotide sequence: TGTGCCTGGAATTATGTTTACAGACGAAACACTGAAGCTTTCTTT. Protein sequence: CAWNYVYRRNTEAFF. The chain employs TRBV30 and TRBJ1-1; no clear D gene. CDR3 length: 15 residues. Per germline, CDR1 GTSNPN and CDR2 SVGIG (reference sequence). V dropped 4 bases and J dropped 2 bases, with 17 bases sitting between them.